The rows below give T cell receptor beta chains drawn from one sample of a study of CD4 and CD8 cells across lung adenocarcinoma regions. Each CDR3 protein is one row after TCRdb ran MiXCR on the PCR reads. The sample carries about 8,700 distinct CDR3 sequences, 50% recorded once. Sequencing input: CD8+ T cells from the margin of a lung tumor. The source of these receptors is a female donor with lung adenocarcinoma. The CD4 and CD8 labels of this study may be unreliable. The CDR3 runs from the conserved cysteine through the conserved F or W. Clone size is shown for a subset of rows, as once, few, many or a class of expanded clone.

cdr3_aa | clone_size | v_call
CASSLSGMGPGELFF | - | TRBV7-2
CASSRGGGRNNEQFF | many | TRBV7-3
CASSRTGFGNQPQHF | few | TRBV6-1
CAIGRSGTNSPLHF | few | TRBV10-3
CASAGQGRRDKETQYF | - | TRBV27
CASRLDGNNEQFF | - | TRBV7-6
CASSIQTGGQGETQYF | medium-sized | TRBV12-3/TRBV12-4
CASSLLRYYEQYF | - | TRBV6-4
CASSPGTGGKNEQFF | large | TRBV10-2
CASWSGLFAKDIQYF | - | TRBV6-1
CASSEAGRYEQYF | - | TRBV6-1
CASTLTRVAKNIQYF | - | TRBV12-3/TRBV12-4
CASSQALGRDTQYF | many | TRBV4-1
CASSRGTGGGTGELYF | - | TRBV6-1
CASDRRGGEDTQYF | - | TRBV6-1
CASSEWAGGRYEQYF | - | TRBV6-1
CASSDSTGGRNEQFF | - | TRBV10-1
CASRRDRQTEAFF | - | TRBV6-1
CASSESGRQETQYF | medium-sized | TRBV10-1
CASRRRGRDQDTQYF | once | TRBV27
CASSSSLSNTEAFF | once | TRBV6-1
CSASSGGLTPSPLHF | - | TRBV20-1
CAISESRVTVF | - | TRBV10-3
CASSYGRGYTF | - | TRBV6-5
CASSRHANTGELFF | medium-sized | TRBV27
CASSRTSGEPNEQFF | - | TRBV6-1
CASRDPQRNTGTQFF | - | TRBV6-1
CASSDPGTSGKETQYF | many | TRBV10-1
CASSLIRGDTQYF | many | TRBV14
CASSSPPGEQFF | few | TRBV11-2
CASSQSRTSGWGIGFF | - | TRBV4-1
CASESWTSGSPYNEQFF | - | TRBV6-4
CASRGLAKETQYF | few | TRBV3-1
CASSPTGVGRQETQYF | many | TRBV11-2
CASRTTGIYEQYF | - | TRBV6-1
CASSLYDQQETQYF | few | TRBV27
CASSLSQYF | - | TRBV27
CASSQTITPKKLFF | - | TRBV6-1
CASSSGTVRTGGTQYF | many | TRBV10-1
CASERGRTDTQYF | - | TRBV6-1
CASSQNRGQETQYF | many | TRBV14
CASSQVGPTDTQYF | - | TRBV3-1
CASSLVGAGRGSGQGAKDTQYF | - | TRBV7-2
CASSLVVSTDTQYF | many | TRBV7-2
CASRPAGNTIYF | many | TRBV6-1
CASSHEGLAGHPGQFF | medium-sized | TRBV4-1
CASSLWGNNSPLHF | many | TRBV27
CASTANNEKLFF | few | TRBV6-1
CASSYSGRGTQYF | - | TRBV6-5
CASSQAGAPYNEQFF | - | TRBV12-3/TRBV12-4
CAGSGSREPDTQYF | - | TRBV10-3